These 6 T cell receptor beta chains originate from one sample sequenced in a study of blood T cell repertoires in COVID-19. The protocol was immunoSEQ multiplex PCR, while the TCRdb copy is restricted to in-frame clones and leaves out a portion. The data show 210,000 or so clones, with 70% to 85% seen just once and roughly 13% held by the top ten. Sequencing input: peripheral blood. The source of these receptors is a man aged 50-59 years who had recovered from COVID-19.

The rearrangement links TRBV7-2 to TRBJ2-3, with TRBD2 matching 7 bases. V trimming: 5 bases; J trimming: 2 bases; junction bases outside the gene matches: 16. This CDR3 has 18 amino acids. Germline lookup yields CDR1 SGHTA and CDR2 FQGNSA. The CDR3 coding sequence is TGTGCCAGCAGCCCCCTCTTTAGGTCGCTAGCGGCCACAGATACGCAGTATTTT. Its translation is CASSPLFRSLAATDTQYF.

The chain recombines TRBV11-2 with TRBJ2-2; 8 bases align to TRBD2. The germline gives CDR1 SGHAT, CDR2 FQNNGV. V gave up 7 bases and J gave up 1 base; unmatched junction bases: 5. The CDR3 is made up of 15 amino acids. CDR3 protein: CASTLLAGNTGELFF. The CDR3 DNA follows: TGTGCCAGCACTCTCCTAGCGGGGAACACCGGGGAGCTGTTTTTT.

The rearrangement uses TRBV3-1 (or the pseudogene TRBV3-2) and TRBJ2-1, with a tentative D call TRBD2 (6 bases). The V end was cut by 3 bases, the J end by 0 bases, with 15 bases between. The V gene's germline CDR1 is LGHDT and CDR2 YNNKEL (reference sequence). The CDR3 covers 17 residues. Here the CDR3 DNA reads TGTGCCAGCAGCCAGGAGGGGCGGCTTAGCTCCTACAATGAGCAGTTCTTC. Encoded protein: CASSQEGRLSSYNEQFF.

J is TRBJ2-3 and V is TRBV28; TRBD1 aligns across 7 bases. Germline V gene data show CDR1 as MDHEN and CDR2 as SYDVKM. CDR3 length: 15 amino acids. With V trimmed by 5 bases and J by 2 bases, 7 bases remained unmatched. CDR3 sequence (DNA): TGTGCCAGCAGTCTAGACAGGGTGACCACAGATACGCAGTATTTT. It codes for CASSLDRVTTDTQYF.

V and J are TRBV27 and TRBJ1-1, with D perhaps TRBD1 (6 bases). From germline, CDR1 is MNHEY and CDR2 SMNVEV (reference sequence). CDR3 length equals 13 residues. V shed 3 bases and J shed 6 bases, with 11 bases lying between them. CDR3 sequence: CASSLFRGPEAFF. CDR3 DNA: TGTGCCAGCAGTTTGTTCAGGGGCCCTGAAGCTTTCTTT.

The chain carries TRBV11-1 and TRBJ2-2, with a weak D call TRBD1 (6 bases). Germline lookup yields CDR1 SGHAT and CDR2 FQDESV (reference sequence). Trimming took 5 bases from V and 8 from J, leaving 21 bases between them. This CDR3 contains 16 residues. CDR3 nucleotides: TGTGCCAGCAGCGCACAATTTACAGGGTCGGTGGGGGAGCTGTTTTTT. Translating it yields CASSAQFTGSVGELFF. Together with reference TRBV11-1 and TRBJ2-2, the CDR3 gives the full variable domain: EAEVAQSPRYKITEKSQAVAFWCDPISGHATLYWYRQILGQGPELLVQFQDESVVDDSQLPKDRFSAERLKGVDSTLKIQPAELGDSAMYLCASSAQFTGSVGELFFGEGSRLTVL.